One sample yielded the 28 T cell receptor beta chains listed below, sequenced in a study of Graves' ophthalmopathy and Graves' hyperthyroidism. Amplification of the TCR beta CDR3 regions used RNA transcripts (as template). Scientists carried out first-round RT-PCR using HTBI primers and then a second-round multiplex PCR. MiXCR was run by TCRdb on the multiplex PCR reads, yielding one entry per CDR3 protein. The sample contains 220,000 or so distinct CDR3 sequences, roughly a fifth of which appear only once. Sequenced: peripheral blood. Receptors were obtained from a woman in her forties or fifties with Graves' ophthalmopathy.

Many counts were recorded for this clonotype. The genes are TRBV2 and TRBJ1-1; D unresolved. Trimming shortened V by 0 bases and J by 6 bases, and 11 bases separated the two germline ends. The CDR3 is 14 residues long. CDR1 and CDR2 (germline): SNHLY, FYNNEI. CDR3 sequence reads: CASSEALRRAEAFF. In DNA form, the CDR3 reads TGTGCCAGCAGTGAAGCGCTTCGACGGGCTGAAGCTTTCTTT. The full variable domain, its missing parts supplied by reference TRBV2 and TRBJ1-1, is EPEVTQTPSHQVTQMGQEVILRCVPISNHLYFYWYRQILGQKVEFLVSFYNNEISEKSEIFDDQFSVERPDGSNFTLKIRSTKLEDSAMYFCASSEALRRAEAFFGQGTRLTVV.

The J gene is TRBJ1-2, the V gene TRBV12-3 or TRBV12-4; TRBD1 matches at 7 bases. This CDR3 contains 13 residues. V shed 7 bases, J shed 8 bases, and the junction held 10 bases outside the gene matches. The CDR3: CASTPQGGLGYTF. CDR3 coding DNA: TGTGCCAGCACTCCCCAGGGGGGCTTGGGCTACACCTTC.

This clonotype was recorded at least ten times. This rearrangement joins TRBV7-6 to TRBJ2-5; no clear D. Trimming took 1 base from V and 2 from J, leaving 5 bases between them. CDR3 size: 13 residues. The germline V gene has CDR1 SGHVS and CDR2 FNYEAQ. The CDR3 DNA follows: TGTGCCAGCAGCTTAGAACAGCAAGAGACCCAGTACTTC. Residues: CASSLEQQETQYF.

This clonotype was detected ten times or more. V and J are TRBV6-1 and TRBJ2-5, with D possibly being TRBD1 (6 bases). From germline, CDR1 is MNHNS and CDR2 SASEGT. The CDR3 is made up of 15 amino acids. V lost 1 base and J 4 bases, leaving 13 bases between the germline ends. The CDR3 region is CASSEVQGLRETQYF. In nucleotides, the CDR3 is TGTGCCAGCAGTGAAGTTCAGGGGCTCCGAGAGACCCAGTACTTC.

In its sample, this clonotype was seen many times. The chain combines TRBV6-5 with TRBJ1-1; maybe TRBD1 (6 bases). V was trimmed by 2 bases and J by 2 bases, leaving 9 bases between them. Germline assignment: CDR1 MNHEY and CDR2 SVGAGI. The CDR3 contains 14 residues. CDR3 protein: CASSYLDRNTEAFF. CDR3 coding DNA: TGTGCCAGCAGTTACCTGGACAGAAACACTGAAGCTTTCTTT.

Many counts were recorded for this clonotype. J is TRBJ1-5 and V is TRBV7-2; the match to TRBD1 covers 7 bases. The germline V gene encodes CDR1 SGHTA and CDR2 FQGNSA. V dropped 5 bases and J dropped 6; count of bases not matched to a gene: 7. The CDR3 is 14 amino acids. CDR3 nucleotides: TGTGCCAGCAGCCTCGGGACAGTAGGTCAGCCCCAGCATTTT. This codes for CASSLGTVGQPQHF.

The genes are TRBV6-2 or TRBV6-3 and TRBJ2-5, with 7 nucleotides matching TRBD2. The germline gives CDR1 MNHEY, CDR2 SVGEGT. The trim removed 2 bases at V and 5 bases at J, leaving 8 bases unmatched. The CDR3 extends over 15 amino acids. The CDR3 here is CASSYVGLAVETQYF. Here the CDR3 DNA reads TGTGCCAGCAGTTACGTCGGCCTAGCGGTGGAGACCCAGTACTTC.

This clonotype has ten or more counts. V gene TRBV7-2 combines with J gene TRBJ2-5, with D hard to call. Trimming took 2 bases from V and 1 from J, leaving 11 bases between them. Germline values: CDR1 SGHTA, CDR2 FQGNSA. The CDR3 runs to 15 residues. CDR3 in DNA: TGTGCCAGCAGCTTATACCCCCGCTTCCAAGAGACCCAGTACTTC. Translation: CASSLYPRFQETQYF.

The J gene is TRBJ2-7, the V gene TRBV10-3, with 8 nucleotides matching TRBD2. Trimming cost V 5 bases and J 6 bases; bases outside gene matches: 3. This CDR3 contains 12 residues. Germline V gene lookup returns CDR1 ENHRY and CDR2 SYGVKD. The CDR3 loop is CAISTTSVEQYF. In nucleotides, the CDR3 is TGTGCCATCAGTACGACTAGCGTCGAGCAGTACTTC.

In its sample, this clonotype was seen a few times. The V and J genes are TRBV20-1 and TRBJ1-1, with 9 bases matching TRBD1. Germline V gene sequence: CDR1 DFQATT, CDR2 SNEGSKA (reference sequence). V lost 0 bases, J lost 0 bases, and 8 bases stayed unmatched. There are 17 residues in the CDR3. The CDR3 coding sequence is TGCAGTGCTAGAGATCCTAAGACAGGGGGACTGAACACTGAAGCTTTCTTT. Amino acid sequence: CSARDPKTGGLNTEAFF.

This clonotype has at least ten counts. This sequence joins TRBV12-5 and TRBJ1-5, with 7 bases lining up with TRBD1. This CDR3 has 15 residues. Germline V CDR1 and CDR2: LGHNT, FRNRAP. Trimming cost V 4 bases and J 2 bases; bases outside gene matches: 5. Written as DNA, the CDR3 is TGTGCTAGTGGTTCCCGACAGGGCGGCAATCAGCCCCAGCATTTT. Translation gives CASGSRQGGNQPQHF.

The sample holds many counts of this clonotype. The V and J genes are TRBV2 and TRBJ1-1, with 7 bases matching TRBD1. V lost 7 bases and J lost 1; bases outside the gene matches: 3. Per germline, CDR1 SNHLY and CDR2 FYNNEI. CDR3 size: 13 residues. CDR3 bases: TGTGCCAGCAAGGGACAGCCGAACACTGAAGCTTTCTTT. This translates into CASKGQPNTEAFF.

This clonotype was counted many times. In DNA, the CDR3 is TGTGCCAGCAGTTCCCTGTCCGAGACCCAGTACTTC. Translation: CASSSLSETQYF. J is TRBJ2-5 and V is TRBV7-9; D is undetermined. Germline CDR1 and CDR2: SEHNR and FQNEAQ (reference sequence). V lost 6 bases and J lost 5, with 10 bases in between. The CDR3 extends over 12 amino acids.

This clonotype was detected ten times or more. The V call is TRBV6-1, the J call TRBJ2-7, with TRBD2 matching 7 bases. The J segment lost 2 bases and the V segment lost 2 bases, leaving 12 bases of the junction unmatched. The CDR3 covers 17 residues. From germline, CDR1 is MNHNS and CDR2 SASEGT. The CDR3 loop reads CASSEPAWGGSAYEQYF. The DNA for the CDR3 is TGTGCCAGCAGTGAACCCGCTTGGGGCGGGAGCGCCTACGAGCAGTACTTC.

This clonotype was found many times. The chain uses TRBV5-6 and TRBJ1-1; D possibly corresponds to TRBD1 (5 bases). The CDR3 length is 12 residues. Germline CDR1 is SGHDT and CDR2 is YYEEEE. Trimming stripped 0 bases from V and 6 bases from J, with 6 bases between. In DNA form, the CDR3 reads TGTGCCAGCAGCTTGGGGGGCCCTGAAGCTTTCTTT. Translated, it gives CASSLGGPEAFF.

V usage is TRBV20-1 and J usage is TRBJ1-1, with TRBD1 as a possible D gene (5 bases). V shed 0 bases and J shed 3 bases, with 14 bases lying between them. Germline assignment: CDR1 DFQATT and CDR2 SNEGSKA (reference sequence). CDR3 size: 15 residues. CDR3 bases: TGCAGTGCTAGAGATCGAGGAGAAGGGGACACTGAAGCTTTCTTT. This sequence encodes CSARDRGEGDTEAFF.

This clonotype was counted many times. The CDR3 coding sequence is TGTGCCTGGAGTTTGGGTGCGGGATACGAGCAGTACTTC. Residues: CAWSLGAGYEQYF. V is TRBV30 and J is TRBJ2-7; tentative D call: TRBD2 (6 bases). This CDR3 is 13 amino acids long. Germline lookup yields CDR1 GTSNPN and CDR2 SVGIG (reference sequence). Deletions cut 2 bases from V and 4 bases from J, with 12 bases between.

This clonotype was detected many times. The CDR3 bases are TGTGCCAGCAGGGACGGACAGGGTCCCACCGAGCAGTACTTC. Residues: CASRDGQGPTEQYF. The J gene is TRBJ2-7, the V gene TRBV2; 8 bases line up with TRBD1. Germline-derived CDR1 and CDR2 are SNHLY and FYNNEI. The CDR3 contains 14 residues. V shed 6 bases, J shed 6 bases, and the junction held 10 bases outside the gene matches.

Many counts were recorded for this clonotype. The rearrangement links TRBV28 to TRBJ2-7; 10 nucleotides line up with TRBD1. The CDR3 loop spans 15 amino acids. The germline gives CDR1 MDHEN, CDR2 SYDVKM. Trimming removed 6 bases from V and 3 bases from J; junction bases left unmatched: 8. Here the CDR3 DNA reads TGTGCCAGCAGGGCTACCGGGACAGGGGTCTACGAGCAGTACTTC. Translating gives CASRATGTGVYEQYF.

This clonotype was observed at least ten times. J is TRBJ2-5 and V is TRBV7-8, with TRBD2 matching over 14 bases. CDR3 length equals 16 residues. CDR1 SGHVS and CDR2 FQNEAQ come from the germline V gene. Trimming at V came to 5 bases and at J to 5 bases, leaving 7 bases not matched to a gene. The CDR3 DNA is TGTGCCAGCAGCATAGGGACTAGCGGGAGCTTTGAGACCCAGTACTTC. The encoded protein is CASSIGTSGSFETQYF.

In its sample, this clonotype was seen many times. V gene TRBV12-3 or TRBV12-4 combines with J gene TRBJ1-3, with 8 bases matching TRBD1. With 4 bases clipped from V and 4 bases from J, the junction kept 6 bases outside the gene matches. CDR3 length: 15 residues. The CDR3 DNA sequence: TGTGCCAGCAGTTACGCCCGGACAGGGGGAAACACCATATATTTT. Encoded protein: CASSYARTGGNTIYF.

The V and J genes are TRBV7-8 and TRBJ2-7; 7 positions agree with TRBD1. The CDR3 loop spans 15 amino acids. Germline CDR1 and CDR2: SGHVS and FQNEAQ. With V trimmed by 0 bases and J by 4 bases, 6 bases remained unmatched. The CDR3 loop reads CASSLASRGYYEQYF. For the CDR3, the DNA is TGTGCCAGCAGCTTAGCGAGCAGGGGGTATTACGAGCAGTACTTC. Looking up the rest from reference TRBV7-8 and TRBJ2-7 gives the full variable domain: GAGVSQSPRYKVAKRGQDVALRCDPISGHVSLFWYQQALGQGPEFLTYFQNEAQLDKSGLPSDRFFAERPEGSVSTLKIQRTQQEDSAVYLCASSLASRGYYEQYFGPGTRLTVT.

This clonotype was counted ten times or more. A junction end diverges from the germline sequence, so it may reflect a read error. CDR3 bases: TGTGCCAGTAGTATATACCCCCGACAGGGGACTGAAGCTTCCTTT. The encoded protein is CASSIYPRQGTEASF. The gene calls are TRBV19 and TRBJ1-1; TRBD1 matches at 8 bases. The CDR3 loop spans 15 amino acids. The V gene's germline CDR1 is LNHDA and CDR2 SQIVND (reference sequence).

This clonotype was picked up many times. The V gene is TRBV10-2, the J gene TRBJ2-5; 12 bases fit TRBD2. The germline CDR1 and CDR2 sequences are WSHSY and SAAADI. The length of the CDR3 is 14 residues. V trimming: 1 base; J trimming: 12 bases; junction bases outside the gene matches: 6. CDR3 nucleotide sequence: TGCGCCAGCAGTGAGTTGGGACTAGCGGGTCTCAAGTACTTC. It is translated as CASSELGLAGLKYF.

This clonotype was seen many times. V and J are TRBV6-1 and TRBJ1-2; TRBD1 might be the D (5 bases). V lost 5 bases, J lost 7 bases, and 20 bases lay in between. This CDR3 spans 15 amino acids. Germline V gene lookup returns CDR1 MNHNS and CDR2 SASEGT. The CDR3 sequence is CASSRRGWGEAGYTF. In nucleotides, the CDR3 is TGTGCCAGCAGTCGCCGGGGGTGGGGTGAAGCTGGCTACACCTTC.

Comment on this clonotype: A read error may produce the germline difference seen at one junction end. V and J are TRBV9 and TRBJ2-5, with 7 bases lining up with TRBD1. This CDR3 spans 15 amino acids. Per the germline V gene, CDR1 is SGDLS and CDR2 is YYNGEE. The CDR3, as DNA: TGTGCCAGCAGCAGTAATACAGGGGCCCAAAAGACCCAGTACTTC. It encodes CASSSNTGAQKTQYF.

The V and J genes are TRBV3-1 and TRBJ2-6; D is possibly TRBD1 (6 bases). This CDR3 has 15 amino acids. V was trimmed by 6 bases and J by 0 bases, leaving 9 bases between them. From germline, CDR1 is LGHDT and CDR2 YNNKEL (reference sequence). In nucleotides, the CDR3 is TGTGCCAGCAGACCCAGGGGCTCTGGGGCCAACGTCCTGACTTTC. This translates into CASRPRGSGANVLTF.

This clonotype was detected ten times or more. The J gene is TRBJ1-2, the V gene TRBV28, with D perhaps TRBD1 (5 bases). There are 13 residues in the CDR3. Trimming stripped 6 bases from V and 6 bases from J, with 14 bases between. Looked up from germline, CDR1 is MDHEN and CDR2 is SYDVKM. The CDR3 DNA follows: TGTGCCAGCAGGGTCGGGGGAGTTCATGGCTACACCTTC. It codes for CASRVGGVHGYTF.